This T cell receptor beta chain was recovered during a study of T cells in Graves' hyperthyroidism and ophthalmopathy. Study-level information: The initial diagnosis was the point when peripheral blood was collected, ahead of any treatment.

The length of the CDR3 is 16 residues. V gave up 0 bases and J gave up 2 bases, with 11 bases separating them. CDR1 and CDR2 (germline): MGHRA, YSYEKL. Template material for amplifying TCR beta CDR3 regions consisted of RNA transcripts. The primer set for the first-round RT-PCR of the TCR CDR3 was HTBI. TCRdb called the multiplex PCR reads again in MiXCR, with one record for every CDR3 protein. The repertoire holds more than 500,000 distinct CDR3 sequences, with less than 15% as singletons. Graves' hyperthyroidism was deemed stable given no ophthalmopathy progression within 18 months. Sequencing was carried out using blood. The chain is built from TRBV4-1 and TRBJ2-1; D is uncertain. The receptor's source is a middle-aged woman with Graves' hyperthyroidism. The CDR3 DNA reads as TGCGCCAGCAGCCAAGAGGATCTGACTCCCTACAATGAGCAGTTCTTC. This sequence encodes CASSQEDLTPYNEQFF.